Detailed here is one T cell receptor (beta chain). Its antigen is currently unknown. The data were taken from a study of vaccination and CD4 T cells after COVID-19. Overall study context: By nasal swab PCR, the convalescent patients were SARS-CoV-2 positive, with 9 or 10 mild cases and one severe. The authors exposed cells to overlapping spike peptides derived from SARS-CoV-2, HCoV-NL63, HCoV-OC43 and HCoV-229E.

V was cut by 1 base and J by 2 bases, with 17 bases left in between. From germline, CDR1 is SGHTA and CDR2 FQGNSA. The CDR3 is 17 amino acids. Documented treatment: approximately 9-day PBMC culture with coronavirus spike peptide pools or control peptides (ViraFEST assay). Positive PCR tests were logged from March through December 2020, ahead of US Alpha, Beta and Delta variants. Sequence data for DNA of cultured CD4+ T cells were generated by the Oncomine TCR Beta short-read assay. TCRdb reanalysed the PCR reads using MiXCR and keeps one entry per CDR3 protein. The table shows about 14,000 distinct CDR3 sequences, with less than 65% occurring only once.

The TCR was taken from a human donor who had recovered from COVID-19. The rearrangement joins TRBV7-2 to TRBJ1-2; D is possibly TRBD1 (5 bases). This sample comprised CD4+ T cells from blood, cultured in vitro, obtained before SARS-CoV-2 vaccination. The CDR3 region is CASSLDTRPRANYGYTF. The DNA for the CDR3 is TGTGCCAGCAGCTTAGATACGCGGCCCAGGGCCAACTATGGCTACACCTTC.